This entry describes one TCR beta chain. The entry originates in a study of blood T cells in healthy people across ages. For the second PCR, which ran for about 6 to 11 cycles, a sample-barcoded 5' primer and a J-beta primer mix were used. TCRdb re-derived calls from the 5' RACE reads in MiXCR, one entry per CDR3 protein. The data contain 900,000 to 950,000 distinct CDR3 sequences, 29% of them seen just once; the ten biggest clones take up 10%. The same specimen was also included in a second study, on T cells of mothers and their children.

This TCR came from a woman aged 35 to 49 in good health. Specimen: blood.

CDR3: CASSLYRGHEKLFF. The CDR3 DNA follows: TGTGCCAGCAGTTTGTACAGGGGGCACGAAAAACTGTTTTTT. This chain links TRBV27 with TRBJ1-4; 9 bases match TRBD1. The CDR3 sequence is 14 residues long. The trim removed 3 bases at V and 8 bases at J, leaving 4 bases unmatched. Germline CDR1 MNHEY, CDR2 SMNVEV (reference sequence). The full variable domain, completed using reference TRBV27 and TRBJ1-4, is EAQVTQNPRYLITVTGKKLTVTCSQNMNHEYMSWYRQDPGLGLRQIYYSMNVEVTDKGDVPEGYKVSRKEKRNFPLILESPSPNQTSLYFCASSLYRGHEKLFFGSGTQLSVL.